This T cell receptor (beta chain) was observed in a study of molecular identifiers for immune sequencing clone quantification. In the study overall: For replicates, RNA isolated from roughly 20,000 or 100,000 naive CD8 cells was divided into five portions, of which four were sequenced. Findings and caveats of the study: Effector cells had over 99% of their molecules in clones above 20 RNA copies, while naive cells had under 1%. Spike-in Jurkat TCR RNA from a single cell reportedly registered among 900,000 to 1,000,000 naive cells.

V was pared by 6 bases and J by 1 base, with 14 bases between. CDR3 length: 15 amino acids. This clonotype was detected only a few times. Its antigen is unidentified. Naive CD8 T cells underwent sorting with the CD8+CD4-CCR7+CD45RA+ definition. TCRdb re-derived calls from the PCR reads in MiXCR, one entry per CDR3 protein. The profile shows some 41,000 distinct CDR3 sequences, roughly 18% of them singletons. This TCR derives from a human donor in good health. Some libraries in this study had Jurkat cell RNA spiked in. The chain combines TRBV12-3 or TRBV12-4 with TRBJ2-3; either TRBD1 or TRBD2 may fit D (5 bases each). Sequenced: naive CD8+ T cells from blood, with Jurkat cell RNA spiked in. This sample's subset: FACS-sorted CD8+CD4-CCR7+CD45RA+ naive T cells. The CDR3 reads CASRAGTSGTDTQYF. The CDR3, as DNA: TGTGCCAGCAGGGCCGGGACGAGTGGCACAGATACGCAGTATTTT.